What follows are 4 T cell receptor beta chains derived from one specimen sequenced in a study of shared clonotypes between healthy human individuals. The table came from immunoSEQ multiplex PCR; TCRdb's copy has only in-frame clones and leaves some out. The sample contains about 490,000 clones, 76% of which appear only once. Material: PBMCs. These receptors were collected from a middle-aged woman in good health. Some clones in this sample may be carry-over from other donors' samples.

The CDR3 DNA sequence: TGTGCCAGCAGACCAATCCCCCATTCACCCCTCCACTTT. Protein: CASRPIPHSPLHF. V and J are TRBV28 and TRBJ1-6, with D hard to call. V was trimmed by 6 bases and J by 8 bases, leaving 11 bases between them. The CDR3 is 13 amino acids. Germline V CDR1 and CDR2: MDHEN, SYDVKM.

This rearrangement joins TRBV28 to TRBJ1-1; D possibly corresponds to TRBD1 (5 bases). From germline, CDR1 is MDHEN and CDR2 SYDVKM. Trimming took off 5 bases at V and 4 bases at J, with 14 bases between the two ends. The CDR3 is made up of 14 amino acids. Here the CDR3 reads CASSPPQGPTEAFF. Here the CDR3 DNA reads TGTGCCAGCAGTCCGCCCCAGGGTCCCACTGAAGCTTTCTTT.

Only one count was recorded for this clone. This chain links TRBV18 with TRBJ1-4; no clear D gene. The CDR3 runs to 18 residues. With 5 bases removed from V and 0 bases from J, the gap between germline ends came to 19 bases. The germline V gene encodes CDR1 KGHSH and CDR2 LQKENI. The chain's CDR3 is CASSTRGNLLATNEKLFF. CDR3 nucleotides: TGTGCCAGCTCAACCAGAGGGAATTTACTTGCAACTAATGAAAAACTGTTTTTT. Together with reference TRBV18 and TRBJ1-4, the CDR3 gives the full variable domain: NAGVMQNPRHLVRRRGQEARLRCSPMKGHSHVYWYRQLPEEGLKFMVYLQKENIIDESGMPKERFSAEFPKEGPSILRIQQVVRGDSAAYFCASSTRGNLLATNEKLFFGSGTQLSVL.

The chain recombines TRBV29-1 with TRBJ2-2; the match to TRBD1 covers 10 bases. The germline CDR1 and CDR2 sequences are SQVTM and ANQGSEA. V was clipped by 4 bases and J by 6 bases; unmatched bases: 8. This CDR3 is built from 15 residues. The CDR3 loop reads CSVGSPGTGAGELFF. The CDR3 DNA reads as TGCAGCGTTGGCAGCCCCGGGACAGGGGCCGGGGAGCTGTTTTTT.